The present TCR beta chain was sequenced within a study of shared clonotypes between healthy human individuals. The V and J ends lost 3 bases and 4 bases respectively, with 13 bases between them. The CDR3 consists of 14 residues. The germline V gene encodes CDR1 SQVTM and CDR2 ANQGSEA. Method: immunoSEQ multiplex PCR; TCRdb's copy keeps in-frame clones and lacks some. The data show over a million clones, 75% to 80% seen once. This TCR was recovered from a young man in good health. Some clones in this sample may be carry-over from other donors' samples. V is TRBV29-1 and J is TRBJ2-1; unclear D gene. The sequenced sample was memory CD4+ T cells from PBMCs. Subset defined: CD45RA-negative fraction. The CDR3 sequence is CSVDSGFHYNEQFF. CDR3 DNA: TGCAGCGTTGATTCAGGCTTTCATTACAATGAGCAGTTCTTC.